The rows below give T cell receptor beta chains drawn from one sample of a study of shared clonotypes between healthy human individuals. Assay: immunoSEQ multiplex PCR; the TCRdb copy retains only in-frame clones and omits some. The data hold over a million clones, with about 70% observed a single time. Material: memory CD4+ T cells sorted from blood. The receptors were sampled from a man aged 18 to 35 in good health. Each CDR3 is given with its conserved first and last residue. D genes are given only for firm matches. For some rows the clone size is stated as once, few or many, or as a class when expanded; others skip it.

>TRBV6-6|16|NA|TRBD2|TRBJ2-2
CASRYPGLAVTGELFF
TGTGCCAGCAGATATCCGGGACTAGCGGTGACCGGGGAGCTGTTTTTT
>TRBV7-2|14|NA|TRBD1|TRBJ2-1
CASTRDRSYNEQFF
TGTGCCAGCACCCGGGACAGGTCCTACAATGAGCAGTTCTTC
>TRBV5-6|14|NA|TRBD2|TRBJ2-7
CASRGLAGPYEQYF
TGTGCCAGCAGGGGACTAGCGGGACCCTACGAGCAGTACTTC
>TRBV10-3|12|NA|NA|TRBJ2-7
CASGQLSYEQYF
TGTGCCAGCGGACAGCTCTCCTACGAGCAGTACTTC
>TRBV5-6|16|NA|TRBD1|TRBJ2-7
CASSLRGQGAQVGQYF
TGTGCCAGCAGCTTAAGGGGCCAGGGGGCGCAGGTCGGGCAGTACTTC
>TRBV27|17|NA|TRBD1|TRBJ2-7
CASSQFLGNRGSYEQYF
TGTGCCAGCAGCCAGTTTCTGGGGAACAGGGGCTCCTACGAGCAGTACTTC
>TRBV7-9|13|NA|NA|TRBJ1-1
CASSFEANTEAFF
TGTGCCAGCAGCTTCGAGGCGAACACTGAAGCTTTCTTT
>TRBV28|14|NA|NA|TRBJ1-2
CASSPGTKNRGYTF
TGTGCCAGCAGCCCAGGGACCAAGAACCGGGGCTACACCTTC
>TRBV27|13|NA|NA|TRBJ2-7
CASSFLSSYEQYF
TGTGCCAGCAGTTTCCTCAGCTCCTACGAGCAGTACTTC
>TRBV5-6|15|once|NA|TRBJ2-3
CASSRSGLYTDTQYF
TGTGCCAGCAGCAGGAGCGGGTTATACACAGATACGCAGTATTTT
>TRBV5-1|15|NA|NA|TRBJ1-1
CASSLAIAEGAEAFF
TGCGCCAGCAGCTTGGCAATCGCGGAAGGGGCTGAAGCTTTCTTT
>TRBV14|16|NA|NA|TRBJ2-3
CASSPLGSFGTDTQYF
TGTGCCAGCAGCCCGCTCGGGAGTTTTGGCACAGATACGCAGTATTTT
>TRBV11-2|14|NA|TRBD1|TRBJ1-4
CASSFNRGREKLFF
TGTGCCAGCAGCTTTAACAGGGGGCGAGAAAAACTGTTTTTT
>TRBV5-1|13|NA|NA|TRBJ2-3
CASREASTDTQYF
TGCGCCAGCCGTGAAGCTAGCACAGATACGCAGTATTTT
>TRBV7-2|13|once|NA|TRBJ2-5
CASSAPTQETQYF
TGTGCCAGCAGCGCACCAACTCAAGAGACCCAGTACTTC
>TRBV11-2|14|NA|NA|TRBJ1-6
CASSLDRSVSPLHF
TGTGCCAGCAGCTTAGATCGGTCAGTTTCACCCCTCCACTTT
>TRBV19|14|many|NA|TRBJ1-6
CASSIVTDNSPLHF
TGTGCCAGTAGTATAGTGACAGATAATTCACCCCTCCACTTT
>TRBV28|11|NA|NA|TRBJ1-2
CASTSVGGYTF
TGTGCCAGCACCTCTGTAGGCGGCTACACCTTC
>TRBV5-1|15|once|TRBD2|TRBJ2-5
CASSPGLAGKETQYF
TGCGCCAGCAGCCCAGGACTAGCGGGAAAAGAGACCCAGTACTTC
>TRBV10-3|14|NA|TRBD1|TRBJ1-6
CAISGTGGDSPLHF
TGTGCCATCAGTGGGACAGGGGGGGATTCACCCCTCCACTTT
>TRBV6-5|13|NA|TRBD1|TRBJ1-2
CASRGDRGHGYTF
TGTGCCAGCAGGGGGGACAGGGGACATGGCTACACCTTC
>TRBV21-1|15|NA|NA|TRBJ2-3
CATIAGGPGTDTQYF
TGTGCCACCATAGCGGGAGGGCCGGGGACAGATACGCAGTATTTT
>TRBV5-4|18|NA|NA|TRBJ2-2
CASSPPWAAIANTGELFF
TGTGCCAGCAGCCCACCCTGGGCAGCGATAGCGAACACCGGGGAGCTGTTTTTT
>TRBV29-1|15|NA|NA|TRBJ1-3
CSVEDLKGSGNTIYF
TGCAGCGTTGAAGATCTTAAAGGCTCTGGAAACACCATATATTTT
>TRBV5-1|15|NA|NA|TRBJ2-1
CASSLGHEVYNEQFF
TGCGCCAGCAGCTTGGGACATGAGGTATACAATGAGCAGTTCTTC
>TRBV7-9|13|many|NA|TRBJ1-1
CASRSQVNTEAFF
TGTGCCAGCAGGTCACAGGTGAACACTGAAGCTTTCTTT
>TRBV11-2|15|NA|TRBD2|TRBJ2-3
CASSSGLAGTDTQYF
TGTGCCAGCAGCTCTGGACTAGCGGGCACAGATACGCAGTATTTT
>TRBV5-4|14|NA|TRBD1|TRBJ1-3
CASSYGQAGNTIYF
TGTGCCAGCAGCTATGGACAGGCGGGAAACACCATATATTTT
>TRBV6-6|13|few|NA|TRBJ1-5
CASSYVGNQPQHF
TGTGCCAGCAGTTACGTTGGCAATCAGCCCCAGCATTTT
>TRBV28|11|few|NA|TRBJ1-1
CASISNTEAFF
TGTGCCAGCATTTCGAACACTGAAGCTTTCTTT
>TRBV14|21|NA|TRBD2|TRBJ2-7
CASSQDSGGLAGFFKTYEQYF
TGTGCCAGCAGCCAAGATTCCGGGGGACTAGCGGGCTTTTTTAAGACCTACGAGCAGTACTTC
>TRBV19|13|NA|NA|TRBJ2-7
CASSTGLNYEQYF
TGTGCCAGTAGTACAGGACTGAACTACGAGCAGTACTTC
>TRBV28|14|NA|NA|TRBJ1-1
CASNLPGPNTEAFF
TGTGCCAGCAACCTACCGGGCCCGAACACTGAAGCTTTCTTT
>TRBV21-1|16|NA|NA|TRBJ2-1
CASSKAGDPGINEQFF
TGTGCCAGCAGCAAAGCCGGTGATCCCGGAATCAATGAGCAGTTCTTC
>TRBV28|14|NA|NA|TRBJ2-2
CASKASPNTGELFF
TGTGCCAGCAAAGCCAGCCCGAACACCGGGGAGCTGTTTTTT
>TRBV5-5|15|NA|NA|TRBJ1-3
CASSLGSTSGNTIYF
TGTGCCAGCAGCTTGGGCTCTACCTCTGGAAACACCATATATTTT
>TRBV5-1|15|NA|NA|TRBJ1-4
CASSLGAGENEKLFF
TGCGCCAGCAGCTTGGGCGCAGGGGAGAATGAAAAACTGTTTTTT
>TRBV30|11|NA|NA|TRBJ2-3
CAGSSPDTQYF
TGTGCCGGGTCGAGTCCAGATACGCAGTATTTT